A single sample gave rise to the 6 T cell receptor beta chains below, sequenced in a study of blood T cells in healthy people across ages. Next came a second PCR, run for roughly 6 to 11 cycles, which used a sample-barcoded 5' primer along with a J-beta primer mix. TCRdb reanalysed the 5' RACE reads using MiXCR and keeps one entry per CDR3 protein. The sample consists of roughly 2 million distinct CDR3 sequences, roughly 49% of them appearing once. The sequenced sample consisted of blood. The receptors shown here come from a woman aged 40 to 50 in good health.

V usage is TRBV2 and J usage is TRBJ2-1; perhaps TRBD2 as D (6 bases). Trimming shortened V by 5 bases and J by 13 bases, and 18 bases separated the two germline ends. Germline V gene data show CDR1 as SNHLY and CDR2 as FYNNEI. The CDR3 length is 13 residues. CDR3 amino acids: CASSLRLGETQFF. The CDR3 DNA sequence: TGTGCCAGCAGTCTAAGACTAGGGGAGACCCAGTTCTTC.

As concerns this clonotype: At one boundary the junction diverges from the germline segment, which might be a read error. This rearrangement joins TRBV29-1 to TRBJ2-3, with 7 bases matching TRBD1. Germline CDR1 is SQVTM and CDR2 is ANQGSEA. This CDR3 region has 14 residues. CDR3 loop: CGVEPRGRLDTQYF. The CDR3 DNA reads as TGCGGCGTTGAACCGAGGGGGCGGTTAGATACGCAGTATTTT.

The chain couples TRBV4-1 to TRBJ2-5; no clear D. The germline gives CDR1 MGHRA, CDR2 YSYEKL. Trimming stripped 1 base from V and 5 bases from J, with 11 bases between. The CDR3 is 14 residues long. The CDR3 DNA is TGCGCCAGCAGCCAAGTATTTCCCAGTGAGACCCAGTACTTC. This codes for CASSQVFPSETQYF.

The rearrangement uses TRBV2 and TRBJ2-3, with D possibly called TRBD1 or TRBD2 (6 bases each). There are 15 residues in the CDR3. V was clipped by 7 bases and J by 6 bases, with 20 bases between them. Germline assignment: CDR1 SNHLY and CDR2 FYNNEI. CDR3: CASTRSHQGRDTQYF. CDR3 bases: TGTGCCAGCACCCGAAGTCATCAGGGGAGGGATACGCAGTATTTT.

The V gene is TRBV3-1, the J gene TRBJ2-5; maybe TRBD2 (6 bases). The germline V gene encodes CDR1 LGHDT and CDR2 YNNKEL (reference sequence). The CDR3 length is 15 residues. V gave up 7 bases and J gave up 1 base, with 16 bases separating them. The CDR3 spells CASKEGSGFQETQYF. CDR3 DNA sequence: TGTGCCAGCAAGGAGGGCAGCGGCTTCCAAGAGACCCAGTACTTC.

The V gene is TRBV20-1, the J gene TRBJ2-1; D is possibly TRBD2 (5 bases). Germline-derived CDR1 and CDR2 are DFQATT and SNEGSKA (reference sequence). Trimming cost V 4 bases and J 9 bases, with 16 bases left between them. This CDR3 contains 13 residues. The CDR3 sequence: CSATLASKAEQFF. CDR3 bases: TGCAGTGCTACTCTGGCTAGCAAGGCTGAGCAGTTCTTC.